The clone carrying this T cell receptor (beta chain) has ten or more counts. The CDR3 has 12 amino acids. The V and J ends lost 2 bases and 5 bases respectively, with 4 bases between them. CDR1 is SGDLS and CDR2 is YYNGEE in the germline V gene. This specimen belongs to a study of T cells in Graves' hyperthyroidism and ophthalmopathy. Among the patients, aged 18 to 65, hyperthyroidism was newly diagnosed and had lasted under 2 months. Investigators excluded patients with uncontrolled infection, other autoimmune disease, pregnancy or lactation. The source material, RNA transcripts, was used to amplify TCR beta CDR3 regions. TCR CDR3 regions were first amplified by RT-PCR with HTBI primers. TCRdb called the multiplex PCR reads again in MiXCR, with one record for every CDR3 protein. The data show hundreds of thousands of distinct CDR3 sequences, about 20% seen once.

The J gene is TRBJ2-2, the V gene TRBV9; no clear D. Sequenced material: blood. This receptor was identified in a woman aged 18-29 years with Graves' hyperthyroidism. The CDR3 protein is CASSVYTGELFF. The CDR3 DNA reads TGTGCCAGCAGCGTGTATACCGGGGAGCTGTTTTTT.